This is a list of T cell receptor beta chains from one sample in a study of T cells in Graves' hyperthyroidism and ophthalmopathy. TCRdb re-derived calls from the multiplex PCR reads in MiXCR, one entry per CDR3 protein. The sample consists of some 530,000 distinct CDR3 sequences, approximately 22% of them appearing once. The sample comprised blood. The receptors derive from a woman in her seventies with Graves' ophthalmopathy. Both conserved end residues are part of each CDR3. D genes are given only for firm matches. Clone size, where shown, is once, few, many, or a class for clones that have expanded.

D	size	V	J	DNA	CDR3
TRBD1	NA	TRBV6-1	TRBJ1-6	TGTGCCAGCAGTGGGACAGGGGGTTCACCCCTCCACTTT	CASSGTGGSPLHF
NA	few	TRBV12-3/TRBV12-4	TRBJ1-2	TGTGCCAGCGTGGCGGGCGGCTATGGCTACACCTTC	CASVAGGYGYTF
NA	many	TRBV3-1	TRBJ1-2	TGTGCCAGCAGCCAGGGTGTGAGTGGCTACACCTTC	CASSQGVSGYTF
NA	NA	TRBV27	TRBJ2-7	TGTGCCAGCAGTTACCAATCAGAGACCTACGAGCAGTACTTC	CASSYQSETYEQYF
NA	NA	TRBV7-9	TRBJ1-1	TGTGCCAGCAGCCGGCGGTACACTGAAGCTTTCTTT	CASSRRYTEAFF
TRBD1	few	TRBV7-9	TRBJ1-6	TGTGCCAGCAGCGATCTATTTCGGGACAGGGCATCACCCCTCCACTTT	CASSDLFRDRASPLHF
NA	NA	TRBV20-1	TRBJ2-1	TGCAGTGCTAGCGGCTGGGGGGATGAGGAGGCTGAGCAGTTCTTC	CSASGWGDEEAEQFF
NA	few	TRBV9	TRBJ2-1	TGTGCCAGCAGCGTAGAAGGACAGACGCACAATGAGCAGTTCTTC	CASSVEGQTHNEQFF
NA	few	TRBV6-1	TRBJ2-7	TGTGCCAGCAGATCGACAGTGTTGACCTACGAGCAGTACTTC	CASRSTVLTYEQYF
TRBD2	many	TRBV2	TRBJ2-1	TGTGCCAGCAAGGGCGGGGGGACCTCCTACAATGAGCAGTTCTTC	CASKGGGTSYNEQFF
NA	many	TRBV11-3	TRBJ2-1	TGTGCCAGCAGCTTAGATTCGGGCTACAATGAGCAGTTCTTC	CASSLDSGYNEQFF
NA	few	TRBV5-5	TRBJ1-2	TGTGCCAGCAGCTCGGACCCCTCGGACTATGGCTACACCTTC	CASSSDPSDYGYTF
NA	many	TRBV20-1	TRBJ1-1	TGCAGTGCCCCGATAGTTGGTGGGACTGAAGCTTTCTTT	CSAPIVGGTEAFF
NA	NA	TRBV5-8	TRBJ2-3	TGTGCCAGCAGCTTGCCGTTAGGGAATACGCAGTATTTT	CASSLPLGNTQYF
NA	NA	TRBV20-1	TRBJ1-1	TGCAGTGCACACCCCGGCTCTGAAGCTTTCTTT	CSAHPGSEAFF
TRBD2	many	TRBV6-2/TRBV6-3	TRBJ2-5	TGTGCCAGCAGTTTTGTTACTAGCGGGAGGCGGGGTGAGACCCAGTACTTC	CASSFVTSGRRGETQYF
NA	NA	TRBV5-1	TRBJ1-1	TGCGCCAGCGGGACCGGGGGGGGGAACACTGAAGCTTTCTTT	CASGTGGGNTEAFF
NA	NA	TRBV6-1	TRBJ1-3	TGTGCCAGCAGTCGGACGAACTCTGGAAACACCATATATTTT	CASSRTNSGNTIYF
TRBD2	NA	TRBV24-1	TRBJ2-1	TGTGCCACCAGTGACCTCTCTATTGCGGGAGGGTTTAATGAGCAGTTCTTC	CATSDLSIAGGFNEQFF
TRBD2	NA	TRBV30	TRBJ2-7	TGTGCCTGGAGCCCAACGGGGGGCTCCTACGAGCAGTACTTC	CAWSPTGGSYEQYF
NA	NA	TRBV9	TRBJ2-2	TGTGCCAGCAGCGTAGAGGGGCTGGCCGGGGAGCTGTTTTTT	CASSVEGLAGELFF
TRBD1	NA	TRBV28	TRBJ1-5	TGTGCCAGCAGTGTGACAGGGGGCTTAAATCAGCCCCAGCATTTT	CASSVTGGLNQPQHF
TRBD2	many	TRBV28	TRBJ2-7	TGTGCCAGCAGTACGGGGACTAGCTACGAGCAGTACTTC	CASSTGTSYEQYF
NA	few	TRBV9	TRBJ2-3	TGTGCCAGCAGCGTAGCGGCCCTGACTACCCAGACTACGCAGTATTTT	CASSVAALTTQTTQYF
TRBD2	few	TRBV6-2/TRBV6-3	TRBJ2-3	TGTGCCAGCACCCAAGCGGGGAAATCAACAGATACGCAGTATTTT	CASTQAGKSTDTQYF
TRBD2	NA	TRBV4-1	TRBJ2-1	TGCGCCAGCAGCCAATTTAGCGGGGCCTACAATGAGCAGTTCTTC	CASSQFSGAYNEQFF
TRBD1	many	TRBV12-3/TRBV12-4	TRBJ1-1	TGTGCCAGCAGTTTCTCAAGGGGGCAGACTGAAGCTTTCTTT	CASSFSRGQTEAFF
NA	NA	TRBV3-1	TRBJ2-7	TGTGCCAGCAGTCGTCTGGAGGGCGAGCAGTACTTC	CASSRLEGEQYF
TRBD2	NA	TRBV4-3	TRBJ2-7	TGCGCCAGCAGCCTCTGGGGGACTAGCGGCCACGAGCAGTACTTC	CASSLWGTSGHEQYF
TRBD1	many	TRBV28	TRBJ1-2	TGTGCCAGCAGTTTCGGACAGGGTAACTATGGCTACACCTTC	CASSFGQGNYGYTF
NA	NA	TRBV7-8	TRBJ1-1	TGTGCCAGCAGCACGAGGGGGGGTTTGAACACTGAAGCTTTCTTT	CASSTRGGLNTEAFF
NA	few	TRBV6-1	TRBJ2-7	TGTGCCAGCAGTGAAGTTCTGGGCAGGACCCTCTACGAGCAGTACTTC	CASSEVLGRTLYEQYF
NA	few	TRBV7-9	TRBJ2-1	TGTGCCAGCAGCCCCCCCCAAATGACGGAGGCCTACAATGAGCAGTTCTTC	CASSPPQMTEAYNEQFF
NA	many	TRBV6-1	TRBJ2-7	TGTGCCAGCGGCTACGAGCAGTACTTC	CASGYEQYF
NA	NA	TRBV6-1	TRBJ1-4	TGTGCCAGCAGTGCCTTGACAGTTGAAAAACCGTTTTTT	CASSALTVEKPFF
TRBD1	many	TRBV29-1	TRBJ2-5	TGCAGCGTGCGACAGGGCTTTGGAGAGACCCAGTACTTC	CSVRQGFGETQYF
NA	few	TRBV3-1	TRBJ1-6	TGTGCCAGCAGCCAAGGGCCCCCGGGACGCTCCTCGTATAATTCACCCCTCCACTTT	CASSQGPPGRSSYNSPLHF
NA	NA	TRBV20-1	TRBJ2-1	TGCAGTGCCCCTGATAGCGAGAACTCCTACAATGAGCAGTTCTTC	CSAPDSENSYNEQFF
NA	NA	TRBV12-5	TRBJ2-6	TGTGCTAGTGGTGGAATCACAGGATCTGGGGCCAACGTCCTGACTTTC	CASGGITGSGANVLTF
TRBD1	NA	TRBV6-1	TRBJ2-2	TGTGCCAGCAGGAAGGACAGGGCGGGAAACGGGGAGCTGTTTTTT	CASRKDRAGNGELFF
NA	NA	TRBV12-3/TRBV12-4	TRBJ2-1	TGTGCCAGCAGTTTCATGGGGGCGTGGTTCTTC	CASSFMGAWFF
TRBD2	NA	TRBV6-2/TRBV6-3	TRBJ2-1	TGTGCCAGCAGTTACTCTTGGGGTAGCGGGAGGCCTTACAATGAGCAGTTCTTC	CASSYSWGSGRPYNEQFF
TRBD2	many	TRBV11-2	TRBJ2-7	TGTGCCAGCAGCCGAATTAGCGGGGCCTACGAGCAGTACTTC	CASSRISGAYEQYF
NA	NA	TRBV10-3	TRBJ2-6	TGTGCCATCAGTCCCTCGGTGTTCGCTGGGGCCAACGTCCTGACTTTC	CAISPSVFAGANVLTF
NA	NA	TRBV3-1	TRBJ2-1	TGTGCCAGCAGCCCAACGACAGGCGGAAGCTCCTACAATGAGCAGTTCTTC	CASSPTTGGSSYNEQFF